Presented here are 24 T cell receptor beta chains from one specimen sequenced in a study of blood T cell repertoires in COVID-19. Sequencing was performed with immunoSEQ multiplex PCR; in TCRdb, only in-frame clones are kept and a portion is missing. Of 130,000 or so clones listed, over 60% are singletons. Material for sequencing was peripheral blood. The source is a man aged 50-59 years with acute or convalescent COVID-19.

The chain couples TRBV29-1 to TRBJ2-1, with 7 bases that match TRBD2. The CDR3 has 14 residues. V trimming: 5 bases; J trimming: 0 bases; junction bases outside the gene matches: 4. Germline CDR1 is SQVTM and CDR2 is ANQGSEA. The CDR3 coding sequence is TGCAGCGTTATGGGGGGGAGCTCCTACAATGAGCAGTTCTTC. Its protein is CSVMGGSSYNEQFF.

This chain joins TRBV27 and TRBJ1-1, with D possibly TRBD1 on 5 matching bases. Trimming left V 6 bases short and J 6 bases short, with 20 bases between. The CDR3 length is 15 residues. Germline CDR1 MNHEY, CDR2 SMNVEV (reference sequence). For the CDR3, the DNA is TGTGCCAGCAGCCCAGGGTTCAGGGCCTTCGCTGAAGCTTTCTTT. Encoded protein: CASSPGFRAFAEAFF.

The gene calls are TRBV9 and TRBJ2-7; no reliable D call. This CDR3 contains 15 residues. Per the germline V gene, CDR1 is SGDLS and CDR2 is YYNGEE. The V end was cut by 0 bases, the J end by 3 bases, with 13 bases between. The CDR3 protein is CASSVGWQANYEQYF. The CDR3, as DNA: TGTGCCAGCAGCGTAGGTTGGCAGGCCAACTACGAGCAGTACTTC.

J is TRBJ2-1 and V is TRBV7-3; possibly TRBD2 for D (7 bases). The CDR3 has 15 residues. Trimming left V 4 bases short and J 10 bases short, with 20 bases between. Per germline, CDR1 SGHTA and CDR2 FQGTGA. CDR3 in amino acids: CASSSSAGASGEQFF. DNA for the CDR3: TGTGCCAGCAGCTCTTCTGCGGGGGCCTCTGGAGAGCAGTTCTTC.

The rearrangement links TRBV19 to TRBJ2-2; 10 nucleotides align to TRBD2. This CDR3 is built from 15 residues. V lost 6 bases and J lost 7; bases outside the gene matches: 8. The germline V gene has CDR1 LNHDA and CDR2 SQIVND (reference sequence). The CDR3 loop reads CASRLGLASGGELFF. For the CDR3, the DNA is TGTGCCAGTAGGCTGGGACTAGCGAGCGGCGGGGAGCTGTTTTTT.

The genes are TRBV21-1 and TRBJ1-2; TRBD1 is the table's D call, not checked against the DNA. TRBV21-1 is an annotated pseudogene. The CDR3 sequence is 15 residues long. As DNA, the CDR3 is TGTGCCAGCAGCAAAGCCCAGTTCAGGGTGAACGGCTACACCTTC. This translates into CASSKAQFRVNGYTF.

The chain combines TRBV27 with TRBJ1-5; D is possibly TRBD1 (6 bases). Germline assignment: CDR1 MNHEY and CDR2 SMNVEV (reference sequence). CDR3 length: 14 amino acids. V was clipped by 4 bases and J by 8 bases, with 15 bases between them. CDR3 sequence reads: CASSSGQWEKPQHF. The CDR3 DNA sequence: TGTGCCAGCAGTTCCGGACAGTGGGAGAAGCCCCAGCATTTT.

In its sample, this clone was seen once. V is TRBV6-6 and J is TRBJ1-1; 7 positions match TRBD1. Germline V gives CDR1 MNHNY, CDR2 SVGAGI (reference sequence). V trimming: 4 bases; J trimming: 1 base; junction bases outside the gene matches: 0. The CDR3 runs 13 residues. The CDR3 sequence: CASSWTGNTEAFF. DNA of the CDR3: TGTGCCAGCAGTTGGACAGGGAACACTGAAGCTTTCTTT.

Only a few counts were recorded for this clone. This sequence joins TRBV25-1 and TRBJ1-4; 7 bases match TRBD1. Trimming cost V 5 bases and J 0 bases; bases outside gene matches: 3. The CDR3 extends over 15 amino acids. The germline V gene encodes CDR1 MGHDK and CDR2 SYGVNS. This chain's CDR3 is CASSHQGATNEKLFF. The CDR3 nucleotides read TGTGCCAGCAGTCATCAGGGGGCAACTAATGAAAAACTGTTTTTT.

V is TRBV9 and J is TRBJ1-2, with D maybe TRBD1 (6 bases). With 8 bases removed from V and 7 bases from J, the gap between germline ends came to 12 bases. CDR3 length equals 11 residues. Germline values: CDR1 SGDLS, CDR2 YYNGEE. CDR3: CASQGLSGYTF. In nucleotides, the CDR3 is TGTGCCAGTCAGGGGTTAAGTGGCTACACCTTC. The full variable domain, rest sourced from reference TRBV9 and TRBJ1-2, is DSGVTQTPKHLITATGQRVTLRCSPRSGDLSVYWYQQSLDQGLQFLIQYYNGEERAKGNILERFSAQQFPDLHSELNLSSLELGDSALYFCASQGLSGYTFGSGTRLTVV.

This chain joins TRBV15 and TRBJ1-2; tentatively, D is TRBD1 (5 bases). The germline V and J ends were trimmed by 0 bases and 4 bases, with 15 bases remaining between them. The germline gives CDR1 LNHNV, CDR2 YYDKDF (reference sequence). The CDR3 consists of 16 residues. This CDR3 is CATSRESPQVIYGYTF. In DNA form, the CDR3 reads TGTGCCACCAGCAGAGAGTCCCCACAGGTCATCTATGGCTACACCTTC.

The V gene is TRBV5-8, the J gene TRBJ2-4; TRBD1 matches at 7 bases. Germline V gene sequence: CDR1 SGHTS, CDR2 YDEGEE. V lost 4 bases and J lost 1; bases outside the gene matches: 5. The CDR3 contains 15 residues. CDR3 bases: TGTGCCAGCAGCGACAGGGTCTGGGCCAAAAACATTCAGTACTTC. Translating gives CASSDRVWAKNIQYF.

The chain links TRBV5-4 to TRBJ2-2; D is perhaps TRBD1 (6 bases). The germline CDR1 and CDR2 sequences are SGHNT and YYREEE (reference sequence). The CDR3 has 16 residues. With 3 bases removed from V and 0 bases from J, the gap between germline ends came to 12 bases. DNA of the CDR3: TGTGCCAGCAGCTCCCGACAGGCTTCGAACACCGGGGAGCTGTTTTTT. This translates into CASSSRQASNTGELFF.

The chain uses TRBV7-3 and TRBJ1-1; D unresolved. This CDR3 contains 13 residues. The V and J ends lost 5 bases and 1 base respectively, with 8 bases between them. Germline V CDR1 and CDR2: SGHTA, FQGTGA. The CDR3 bases are TGTGCCAGCAGCCAAAACAGGAACACTGAAGCTTTCTTT. Its protein product is CASSQNRNTEAFF.

This chain joins TRBV3-1 (or the pseudogene TRBV3-2) and TRBJ2-2; 8 nucleotides align to TRBD2. The CDR3 length is 16 residues. V was clipped by 6 bases and J by 1 base; unmatched bases: 7. Germline lookup yields CDR1 LGHDT and CDR2 YNNKEL (reference sequence). In DNA form, the CDR3 reads TGTGCCAGCAGGAGAGGACTAGCCCTGAACACCGGGGAGCTGTTTTTT. The encoded protein is CASRRGLALNTGELFF.

The chain couples TRBV19 to TRBJ1-4; D gene unclear. This CDR3 has 14 amino acids. Germline lookup yields CDR1 LNHDA and CDR2 SQIVND (reference sequence). Trimming cost V 3 bases and J 8 bases, with 13 bases left between them. Written as DNA, the CDR3 is TGTGCCAGTAGTATCACCGGAGAGAAAGAAAAACTGTTTTTT. Encoded protein: CASSITGEKEKLFF.

This clone turned up a few times. V usage is TRBV6-5 and J usage is TRBJ2-3; a weak D match, TRBD2 (6 bases). Germline V gene lookup returns CDR1 MNHEY and CDR2 SVGAGI. V was trimmed by 6 bases and J by 1 base, leaving 11 bases between them. This CDR3 comprises 14 residues. CDR3 bases: TGTGCCAGCAGCCGACTAGAGCGCACAGATACGCAGTATTTT. Protein sequence: CASSRLERTDTQYF.

The rearrangement joins TRBV2 to TRBJ1-2, with D hard to call. Trimming removed 7 bases from V and 0 bases from J, with 9 bases in between. Germline V gene data show CDR1 as SNHLY and CDR2 as FYNNEI. The CDR3 runs to 13 residues. CDR3 nucleotide sequence: TGTGCCAGCACGGCGGATGCTAACTATGGCTACACCTTC. It codes for CASTADANYGYTF.

This chain joins TRBV5-1 and TRBJ1-2, with 8 bases lining up with TRBD1. The CDR3 runs to 13 residues. Germline V gene data show CDR1 as SGHRS and CDR2 as YFSETQ. J was trimmed by 5 bases and V by 5 bases; bases with no gene match: 5. The CDR3 DNA sequence: TGCGCCAGCAGAGGGGACAGGAATTATGGCTACACCTTC. Protein: CASRGDRNYGYTF.

This clone was counted at least ten times. V gene TRBV11-2 combines with J gene TRBJ2-5; TRBD2 agrees at 8 bases. Germline V CDR1 and CDR2: SGHAT, FQNNGV. V shed 1 base, J shed 4 bases, and the junction held 11 bases outside the gene matches. The CDR3 sequence is 17 residues long. CDR3 sequence reads: CASSLANSGLAGETQYF. The CDR3 DNA is TGTGCCAGCAGCTTAGCTAACTCTGGACTAGCCGGAGAGACCCAGTACTTC.

CDR3 sequence: CASSLGGGTGELFF. Here the CDR3 DNA reads TGTGCCAGCAGCTTAGGCGGAGGGACCGGGGAGCTGTTTTTT. This rearrangement joins TRBV7-2 to TRBJ2-2, with D perhaps matching TRBD2 (6 bases). The germline V and J ends were trimmed by 1 base and 5 bases, with 8 bases remaining between them. The CDR3 extends over 14 amino acids. Looked up from germline, CDR1 is SGHTA and CDR2 is FQGNSA.

This chain joins TRBV10-1 and TRBJ2-1; 7 positions agree with TRBD1. Losses at the gene ends were 2 bases for V and 6 bases for J; bases not matched to a gene: 7. The germline CDR1 and CDR2 sequences are WNHNN and SYGVQD (reference sequence). CDR3 size: 15 residues. CDR3 DNA sequence: TGCGCCAGCAGTGAGGAGGGACAGTTCCCCAATGAGCAGTTCTTC. Amino acid sequence: CASSEEGQFPNEQFF.

V and J are TRBV2 and TRBJ1-1; D unresolved. Trimming left V 6 bases short and J 0 bases short, with 8 bases between. The CDR3 has 13 amino acids. CDR1 and CDR2 (germline): SNHLY, FYNNEI. The DNA for the CDR3 is TGTGCCAGCAGACAGAGTCTGAACACTGAAGCTTTCTTT. This encodes CASRQSLNTEAFF.

The chain couples TRBV4-2 to TRBJ2-3, with 10 bases identical to TRBD2. Trimming cost V 4 bases and J 4 bases; bases outside gene matches: 8. The CDR3 has 16 amino acids. Germline V lookup: CDR1 LGHNA, CDR2 YNFKEQ. The CDR3 sequence is CASSRTLAGSADTQYF. CDR3 nucleotide sequence: TGTGCCAGCAGCCGTACACTAGCGGGGTCGGCAGATACGCAGTATTTT.